This note documents a single T cell receptor beta chain sequence. Antigen specificity is unknown. These data originate in a study of blood T cells in healthy people across ages. General study results and limits: Because sorting was not performed, PBMCs prevented conclusive naive versus antigen-experienced comparison. Estimated diversity that came from one million T cells was considered an underestimate.

Together with a sample-barcoded 5' primer, a J-beta primer mix was included in a second PCR lasting about 7 to 12 cycles. TCRdb itself ran the 5' RACE reads through MiXCR, one entry per CDR3 protein. Of more than 900,000 distinct CDR3 sequences listed, approximately 26% were seen once; the top ten hold less than 0.75%. Caucasian individuals from Russia who were healthy and aged about 6 to 90 acted as donors. Germline V gives CDR1 SGHRS, CDR2 YFSETQ. Trimming cost V 4 bases and J 8 bases, with 19 bases left between them. This CDR3 has 15 amino acids. The same specimen was also included in a second study, on T cells of mothers and their children. This second report adds: Within related and unrelated pairs, thymic selection shapes TCR recombination output in a similar way.

The TCR originated in a girl under 10 years old in good health. The chain uses TRBV5-1 and TRBJ2-1; either TRBD1 or TRBD2 may supply D (7 bases each). The sample taken for sequencing was blood. The CDR3 coding sequence is TGCGCCAGCAGCCCAGGCAGGGGGGGTCGCGATGAGCAGTTCTTC. Protein: CASSPGRGGRDEQFF.